Shown below are 4 T cell receptor beta chains from a single sample sequenced in a study of response to subunit inactivated influenza vaccine. TCRdb reanalysed the RT-PCR reads using MiXCR and keeps one entry per CDR3 protein. The table has under 800,000 distinct CDR3 sequences, around 13% seen once. This sample comprised PBMCs from blood, obtained around 15 days before vaccination. Source of these receptors: a man in his fifties who received an inactivated influenza vaccine.

The chain recombines TRBV11-3 with TRBJ2-3, with 8 bases fitting TRBD1. The V gene end was trimmed by 2 bases and the J gene end by 4 bases; junction bases not matched to a gene: 5. The V gene's germline CDR1 is SGHNT and CDR2 YENEEA. CDR3 length equals 15 residues. The CDR3 DNA follows: TGTGCCAGCAGCTTAAGGACAGGGTTTGCAGATACGCAGTATTTT. Protein: CASSLRTGFADTQYF. The full variable domain, in which reference TRBV11-3 and TRBJ2-3 provide the parts outside the CDR3, is EAGVVQSPRYKIIEKKQPVAFWCNPISGHNTLYWYLQNLGQGPELLIRYENEEAVDDSQLPKDRFSAERLKGVDSTLKIQPAELGDSAVYLCASSLRTGFADTQYFGPGTRLTVL.

V is TRBV28 and J is TRBJ2-6; unclear D gene. Germline values: CDR1 MDHEN, CDR2 SYDVKM. CDR3 length: 13 residues. V lost 8 bases and J 0 bases, leaving 5 bases between the germline ends. The CDR3 DNA follows: TGTGCCAGCTTACGCTCTGGGGCCAACGTCCTGACTTTC. Protein product: CASLRSGANVLTF. The full variable domain, in which reference TRBV28 and TRBJ2-6 provide the parts outside the CDR3, is DVKVTQSSRYLVKRTGEKVFLECVQDMDHENMFWYRQDPGLGLRLIYFSYDVKMKEKGDIPEGYSVSREKKERFSLILESASTNQTSMYLCASLRSGANVLTFGAGSRLTVL.

The CDR3 reads CASSEVARRSETQYF. The CDR3 nucleotides are TGCGCCAGCAGCGAGGTGGCCCGGCGATCAGAGACCCAGTACTTC. This sequence joins TRBV5-1 and TRBJ2-5; the D is unclear. The V gene lost 4 bases and the J gene lost 4 bases, with 17 bases spanning the gap. This CDR3 region has 15 residues. Per germline, CDR1 SGHRS and CDR2 YFSETQ.

This clonotype was observed at least ten times. This chain joins TRBV5-6 and TRBJ2-5; a possible D gene is TRBD2 (6 bases). Germline CDR1 and CDR2: SGHDT and YYEEEE. Trimming took 4 bases from V and 7 from J, leaving 11 bases between them. CDR3 length: 12 amino acids. CDR3 residues: CASSPPAGTQYF. The CDR3 coding sequence is TGTGCCAGCAGCCCACCAGCGGGGACCCAGTACTTC.